This T cell receptor (beta chain) is from a study of T cells after yellow fever vaccination. In its sample, this clonotype was seen many times. Its antigen is still unknown. Study-wide results and caveats: Most clones from primary vaccination were detected again post-booster (approximately 96% CD4, roughly 85% CD8). A faster peak, day 5 versus 15, was reached by the weaker secondary response. The bulk population could contribute abundant contaminating clonotypes to FACS-sorted repertoires.

TCR cDNA was made by 5'RACE template switching, adding a universal primer site and UMIs. TCRdb re-analysed the 5' RACE reads in MiXCR, keeping a single row per CDR3 protein. The repertoire consists of about 200,000 distinct CDR3 sequences, with around 3.1% occurring once and the leading ten covering 3.2%. This TCR was sampled from a man younger than 35 who received the YFV17D yellow fever vaccine. Sequences were derived from CD4+ T cells sorted from PBMCs, sampled 10 days after the yellow fever booster vaccination.

CDR3 in DNA: TGCGCCAGCAGCTACCAAGACAGTCACACAGATACGCAGTATTTT. It translates to CASSYQDSHTDTQYF. V usage is TRBV5-1 and J usage is TRBJ2-3; D might be TRBD1 (5 bases). The length of the CDR3 is 15 residues. V was cut by 3 bases and J by 2 bases, with 13 bases left in between. CDR1 SGHRS and CDR2 YFSETQ come from the germline V gene.